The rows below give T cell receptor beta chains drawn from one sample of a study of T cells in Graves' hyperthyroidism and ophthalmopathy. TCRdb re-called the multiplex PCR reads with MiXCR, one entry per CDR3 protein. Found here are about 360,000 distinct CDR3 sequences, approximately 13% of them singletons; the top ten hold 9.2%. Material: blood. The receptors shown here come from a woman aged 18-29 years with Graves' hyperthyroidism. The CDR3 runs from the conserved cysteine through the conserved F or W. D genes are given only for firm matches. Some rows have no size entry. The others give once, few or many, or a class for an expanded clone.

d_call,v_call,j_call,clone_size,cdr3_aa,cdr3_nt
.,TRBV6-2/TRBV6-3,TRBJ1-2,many,CASSIRQPRYGYTF,TGTGCCAGCAGTATTCGACAGCCGCGGTATGGCTACACCTTC
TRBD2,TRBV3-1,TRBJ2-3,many,CASSQDSGVVAWTQYF,TGTGCCAGCAGCCAGGATAGCGGGGTCGTCGCGTGGACGCAGTATTTT
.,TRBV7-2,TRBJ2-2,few,CASSLNRQQGNTGELFF,TGTGCCAGCAGCTTAAACCGTCAACAGGGAAACACCGGGGAGCTGTTTTTT
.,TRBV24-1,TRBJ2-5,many,CATSDPQEAQETQYF,TGTGCCACCAGTGACCCCCAGGAAGCTCAAGAGACCCAGTACTTC
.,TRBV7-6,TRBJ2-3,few,CASSLGTVSSTDTQYF,TGTGCCAGCAGCTTAGGGACAGTATCTAGCACAGATACGCAGTATTTT
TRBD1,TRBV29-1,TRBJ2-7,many,CSVAGTGEAYEQYF,TGCAGCGTCGCCGGGACAGGGGAGGCCTACGAGCAGTACTTC
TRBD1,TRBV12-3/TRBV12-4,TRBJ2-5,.,CASSAWRIPGTLDRGRRETQYF,TGTGCCAGCAGCGCCTGGCGGATCCCCGGCACCTTGGACAGGGGGCGCCGGGAGACCCAGTACTTC
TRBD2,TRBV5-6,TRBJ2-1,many,CASSFKAGGPYVNEQFF,TGTGCCAGCAGCTTTAAGGCGGGAGGGCCCTATGTCAATGAGCAGTTCTTC
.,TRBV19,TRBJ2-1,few,CASSIDNGAHNEQFF,TGTGCCAGTAGTATTGATAACGGGGCCCACAATGAGCAGTTCTTC
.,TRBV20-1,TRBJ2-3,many,CSARSGSWSTQYF,TGCAGTGCTAGATCCGGGAGTTGGTCTACGCAGTATTTT
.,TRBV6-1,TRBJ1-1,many,CASTVTMNTEAFF,TGTGCCAGCACTGTGACAATGAACACTGAAGCTTTCTTT
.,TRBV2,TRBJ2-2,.,CASSASRGWNTGELFF,TGTGCCAGCAGTGCCTCCAGGGGATGGAACACCGGGGAGCTGTTTTTT
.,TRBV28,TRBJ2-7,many,CASRGQWGVYEQYF,TGTGCCAGCAGGGGCCAGTGGGGTGTCTACGAGCAGTACTTC
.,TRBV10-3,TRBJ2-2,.,CAISYPGTGELFF,TGTGCCATCAGTTATCCCGGCACCGGGGAGCTGTTTTTT
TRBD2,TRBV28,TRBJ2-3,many,CASSFQRETADTQYF,TGTGCCAGCAGTTTCCAGCGGGAGACCGCAGATACGCAGTATTTT
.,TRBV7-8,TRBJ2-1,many,CASSPDYLTEDEQFF,TGTGCCAGCAGCCCGGACTACCTTACCGAAGATGAGCAGTTCTTC
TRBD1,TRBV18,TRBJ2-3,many,CASSPPSGGVDTQYF,TGTGCCAGCTCACCACCGTCAGGGGGCGTAGATACGCAGTATTTT
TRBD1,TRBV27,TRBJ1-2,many,CASTRQGAGYGYTF,TGTGCCAGCACCAGACAGGGGGCAGGCTATGGCTACACCTTC
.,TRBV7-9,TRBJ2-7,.,CASSSGRYEQYF,TGTGCCAGCAGCTCAGGACGATACGAGCAGTACTTC
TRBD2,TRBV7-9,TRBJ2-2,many,CASSPGLAGTGELFF,TGTGCCAGCAGCCCCGGACTAGCAGGCACCGGGGAGCTGTTTTTT
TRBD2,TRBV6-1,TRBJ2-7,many,CAIASGLYEQYF,TGTGCCATCGCTAGCGGACTCTACGAGCAGTACTTC
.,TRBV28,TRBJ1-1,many,CASSYSGVGTEAFF,TGTGCCAGCAGCTATTCAGGGGTGGGCACTGAAGCTTTCTTT
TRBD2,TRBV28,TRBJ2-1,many,CASSKIPAAGGNEQFF,TGTGCCAGCAGTAAAATTCCGGCAGCGGGGGGTAACGAGCAGTTCTTC
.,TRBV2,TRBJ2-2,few,CASSDGGNTGELFF,TGTGCCAGCAGTGATGGGGGTAACACCGGGGAGCTGTTTTTT
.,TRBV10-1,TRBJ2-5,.,CASSERGAETQYF,TGCGCCAGCAGTGAGAGGGGCGCAGAGACCCAGTACTTC
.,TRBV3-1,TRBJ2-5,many,CASSQLMKETQYF,TGTGCCAGCAGCCAGTTAATGAAAGAGACCCAGTACTTC
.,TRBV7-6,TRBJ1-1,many,CASSLWGMNTEAFF,TGTGCCAGCAGCTTATGGGGCATGAACACTGAAGCTTTCTTT
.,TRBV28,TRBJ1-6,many,CASSVVSSPLHF,TGTGCCAGCAGTGTAGTTAGTTCACCCCTCCACTTT
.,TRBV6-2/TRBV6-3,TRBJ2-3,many,CASSYPWDFSTDTQYF,TGTGCCAGCAGTTATCCCTGGGACTTCAGCACAGATACGCAGTATTTT
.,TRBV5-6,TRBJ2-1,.,CASSLNSDNEQFF,TGTGCCAGCAGCTTGAACAGTGACAATGAGCAGTTCTTC
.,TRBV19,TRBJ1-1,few,CASSPTSWGGTEAFF,TGTGCCAGTAGTCCAACCTCGTGGGGAGGGACTGAAGCTTTCTTT
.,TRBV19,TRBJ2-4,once,CASSKRWGLWNIQYF,TGTGCCAGTAGTAAGCGGTGGGGGCTGTGGAACATTCAGTACTTC
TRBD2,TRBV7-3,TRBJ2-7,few,CASSLTGGPSGSYEQYF,TGTGCCAGCAGCTTAACCGGGGGGCCTAGCGGGAGCTACGAGCAGTACTTC
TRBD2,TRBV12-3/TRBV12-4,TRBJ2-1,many,CASRRTSGRAVSYNEQFF,TGTGCCAGCAGGAGGACTAGCGGGAGGGCCGTTTCCTACAATGAGCAGTTCTTC
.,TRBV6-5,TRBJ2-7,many,CASSYSGRSYEQYF,TGTGCCAGCAGTTACTCGGGACGGTCGTACGAGCAGTACTTC
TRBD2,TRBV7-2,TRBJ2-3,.,CASSHVAGRTDTQYF,TGTGCCAGCAGCCACGTAGCGGGGCGGACAGATACGCAGTATTTT
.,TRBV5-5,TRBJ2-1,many,CASSFFDRLYNEQFF,TGTGCCAGCAGCTTTTTTGACAGACTTTACAATGAGCAGTTCTTC
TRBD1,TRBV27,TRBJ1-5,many,CASSLGTGNQPQHF,TGTGCCAGCAGCCTAGGGACAGGGAATCAGCCCCAGCATTTT
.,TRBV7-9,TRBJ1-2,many,CASSLVASLGGYTF,TGTGCCAGCAGCTTAGTGGCCAGCCTCGGGGGCTACACCTTC
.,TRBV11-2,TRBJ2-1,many,CASSLANEPYNEQFF,TGTGCCAGCTCCCTAGCGAATGAGCCCTACAATGAGCAGTTCTTC